The table lists the clone carrying this T cell receptor beta chain with a few counts. Treatment reported: randomized to nivolumab then ipilimumab (arm A) or the reverse (arm B). Patients had received no earlier DNA-damaging chemotherapy. Sorted cells were live CD3+CD8+, lacking CD19 and CD56, from PBMCs. CDR1 is MNHEY and CDR2 is SVGAGI in the germline V gene. V shed 4 bases and J shed 0 bases, with 10 bases lying between them. The CDR3 has 14 residues. This sample is drawn from a study of sequential checkpoint blockade in melanoma. On the study more broadly: Patients were randomized 1:1 to nivolumab-then-ipilimumab or ipilimumab-then-nivolumab first-line. Maintenance nivolumab came after either treatment sequence.

TCRdb's copy holds only in-frame clones and misses some; the assay was immunoSEQ multiplex PCR. Among around 19,000 clones, about two thirds were seen once, and the ten largest hold around 22%. This rearrangement joins TRBV6-5 to TRBJ2-7; D is possibly TRBD2 (5 bases). The sample consisted of CD8+ T cells sorted from blood (inferred from file names), taken from a patient given nivolumab and ipilimumab in sequence. The TCR comes from a human donor with melanoma. CDR3 sequence (DNA): TGTGCCAGCAGTTCGTCGGGGAGCTCCTACGAGCAGTACGTC. Translated, it gives CASSSSGSSYEQYV.